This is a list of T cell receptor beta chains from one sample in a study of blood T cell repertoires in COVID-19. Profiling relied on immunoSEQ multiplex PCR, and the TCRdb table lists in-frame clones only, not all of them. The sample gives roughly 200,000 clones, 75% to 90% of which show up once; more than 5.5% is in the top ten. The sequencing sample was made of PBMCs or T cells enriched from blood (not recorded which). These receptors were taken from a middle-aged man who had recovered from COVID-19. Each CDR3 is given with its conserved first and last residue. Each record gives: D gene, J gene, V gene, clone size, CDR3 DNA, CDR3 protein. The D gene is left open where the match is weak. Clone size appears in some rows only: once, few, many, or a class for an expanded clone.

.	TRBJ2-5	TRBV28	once	TGTGCCAGCAGTTTGGGGGGAAACCTATTAGGGGAGACCCAGTACTTC	CASSLGGNLLGETQYF
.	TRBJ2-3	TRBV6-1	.	TGTGCCAGCAGTGAGCCGGCGGGGAACACACCGGATACGCAGTATTTT	CASSEPAGNTPDTQYF
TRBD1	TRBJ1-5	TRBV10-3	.	TGTGCCATCAGGGGACAGGGGGTAAATCAGCCCCAGCATTTT	CAIRGQGVNQPQHF
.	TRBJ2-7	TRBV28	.	TGTGCCAGCAGTTCAGACATGGCCTACGAGCAGTACTTC	CASSSDMAYEQYF
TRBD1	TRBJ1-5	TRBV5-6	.	TGTGCCAGCAGCTCGTGGAGGACAGGAGGTAGCAATCAGCCCCAGCATTTT	CASSSWRTGGSNQPQHF
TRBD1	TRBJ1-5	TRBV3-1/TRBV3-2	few	TGTGCCAGCAGCCCGGACAGGGCGGGTCAGCCCCAGCATTTT	CASSPDRAGQPQHF
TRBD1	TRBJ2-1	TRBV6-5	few	TGTGCCAGCAGTTACTCGACAGGGTCAGCCTACAATGAGCAGTTCTTC	CASSYSTGSAYNEQFF
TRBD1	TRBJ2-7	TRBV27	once	TGTGCCAGCAGTTTATCTCGGACAGGGGTGTACGAGCAGTACTTC	CASSLSRTGVYEQYF
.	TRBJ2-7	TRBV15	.	TGTGCCACCAGCTCTGATCGACAGACGGTGGGCGAGCAGTACTTC	CATSSDRQTVGEQYF
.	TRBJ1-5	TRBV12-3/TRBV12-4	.	TGTGCCAGCAGTCCTGCGGCGCAGCCCCAGCATTTT	CASSPAAQPQHF
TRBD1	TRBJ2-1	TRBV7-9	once	TGTGCCAGCAGCTTACGTACGAAACCGGGACAGAACTACAATGAGCAGTTCTTC	CASSLRTKPGQNYNEQFF
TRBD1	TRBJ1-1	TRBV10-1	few	TGCGCCAGCAGGGGGACAGGGGATGAGACTGAAGCTTTCTTT	CASRGTGDETEAFF
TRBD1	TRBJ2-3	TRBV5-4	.	TGTGCCAGCACACAGGGGAGCACAGATACGCAGTATTTT	CASTQGSTDTQYF
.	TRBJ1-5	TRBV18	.	TGTGCCAGCTCACCAACTCATAGCAATCAGCCCCAGCATTTT	CASSPTHSNQPQHF
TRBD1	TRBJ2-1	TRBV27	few	TGTGCCAGCAGAGAGGGACAGGGGTATGTAGGGGATGAGCAGTTCTTC	CASREGQGYVGDEQFF
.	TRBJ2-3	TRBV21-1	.	TGTGCCAGCAGCATACAAGGGGACTTACACACAGATACGCAGTATTTT	CASSIQGDLHTDTQYF
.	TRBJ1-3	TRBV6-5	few	TGTGCCAGCACCGGTCAGGCTCTGGGAAACACCATATATTTT	CASTGQALGNTIYF
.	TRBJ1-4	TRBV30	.	TGTGCCTGGAGTACCGGGATCGAAGGTGAAAAACTGTTTTTT	CAWSTGIEGEKLFF
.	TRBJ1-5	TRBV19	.	TGTGCCAGTAGTCAGGGGCCAGGTAGCAATCAGCCCCAGCATTTT	CASSQGPGSNQPQHF
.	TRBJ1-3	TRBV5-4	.	TGTGCCAGCAGCTTGCCAGGCCGAACTGGAAACACCATATATTTT	CASSLPGRTGNTIYF
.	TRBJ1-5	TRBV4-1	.	TGCGCCAGCAGCCAAGGTCCGGGTTGGCCCCAGCATTTT	CASSQGPGWPQHF
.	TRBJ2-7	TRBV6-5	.	TGTGCCAGCAGAACACAGGGGGGGGGCTACGAGCAGTACTTC	CASRTQGGGYEQYF
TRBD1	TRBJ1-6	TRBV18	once	TGTGCCAGCTCACCGTCCAGGACAGGGTCGGATTCACCCCTCCACTTT	CASSPSRTGSDSPLHF
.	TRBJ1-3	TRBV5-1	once	TGCGCCAGCAGCTTGGACGTAGCTGGAAACACCATATATTTT	CASSLDVAGNTIYF
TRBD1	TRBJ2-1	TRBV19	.	TGTGCCAGTAGATATTGGACAGGGCCGGATGAGCAGTTCTTC	CASRYWTGPDEQFF
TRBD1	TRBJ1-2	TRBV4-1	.	TGCGCCAGCAGCCAAGATTATAGACAGGGGGAGTCATATGGCTACACCTTC	CASSQDYRQGESYGYTF
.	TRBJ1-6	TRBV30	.	TGTGCCTGGAGAGGCCGCCCCGGGAATTCACCCCTCCACTTT	CAWRGRPGNSPLHF
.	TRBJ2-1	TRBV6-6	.	TGTGCCAGCAGAAGAAACCGGGACACCGAGGATGAGCAGTTCTTC	CASRRNRDTEDEQFF
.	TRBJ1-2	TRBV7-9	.	TGTGCCAGCAGCCCGGGGGGGAACCCCCTCCCCGATGGCTACACCTTC	CASSPGGNPLPDGYTF
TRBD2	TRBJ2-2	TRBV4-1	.	TGCGCCAGCAGCCGGGATCGAGGACTAGCGGGGAAATTCGGGACCGGGGAGCTGTTTTTT	CASSRDRGLAGKFGTGELFF
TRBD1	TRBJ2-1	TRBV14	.	TGTGCCAGCAGCCAAATTACAGGGGGGTCCAACAATGAGCAGTTCTTC	CASSQITGGSNNEQFF
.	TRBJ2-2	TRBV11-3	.	TGTGCCAGCAATGGCGGAAACACCGGGGAGCTGTTTTTT	CASNGGNTGELFF
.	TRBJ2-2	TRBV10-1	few	TGCGCCAGCAGTGAGGCGACTACGAACACCGGGGAGCTGTTTTTT	CASSEATTNTGELFF
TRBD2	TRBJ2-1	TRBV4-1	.	TGCGCCAGCAGCCAAGTAGACTTGACTAGTTGGGGGGGCAATGAGCAGTTCTTC	CASSQVDLTSWGGNEQFF
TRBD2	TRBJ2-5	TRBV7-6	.	TGTGCCAGCAGCCCGGGACTAGCGGGAGGGCCAGGGGAGACCCAGTACTTC	CASSPGLAGGPGETQYF
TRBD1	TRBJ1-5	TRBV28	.	TGTGCCATCTTTCGGACAGGGAAGGTTGGCAATCAGCCCCAGCATTTT	CAIFRTGKVGNQPQHF
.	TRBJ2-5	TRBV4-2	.	TGTGCCAGCAGTTCCAGGAGCGGAAGCGAGACCCAGTACTTC	CASSSRSGSETQYF
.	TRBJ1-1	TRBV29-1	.	TGCAGCGCCAACCCGAGGGGGGGAATGAACACTGAAGCTTTCTTT	CSANPRGGMNTEAFF
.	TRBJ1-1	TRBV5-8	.	TGTGCCAGCAGCTTTACGCGTGAAGCTTTCTTT	CASSFTREAFF
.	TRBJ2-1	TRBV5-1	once	TGCGCCAGCAGCTTGGGGATAAGCGATGAGCAGTTCTTC	CASSLGISDEQFF
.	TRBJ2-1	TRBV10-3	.	TGTGCCATCAGCCGTGGGCGGGGTGAGCAGTTCTTC	CAISRGRGEQFF